This TCR beta chain was captured by sequencing in a study of T cell repertoires in cytomegalovirus infection (dated by TCRdb to the late 2010s). For context, the study as a whole: Because public TCR beta signatures pointed to carriage of CMV infection together with the matching HLA type, the HLA type of each donor mattered for the analysis.

This clonotype was counted ten times or more. Its cognate antigen has yet to be identified. No per-base quality is available; no much larger clone lies one base away. For this chain, trimming is 6 bases at the V end and 5 bases at the J end, and the number of junction bases without a gene match is 7. The germline V gene yields SQVTM for CDR1 and ANQGSEA for CDR2. The CDR3 numbers 13 residues from cysteine through phenylalanine. Here the CDR3 DNA is all that survives: 39 bases in frame from base 1. The instrument given in TCRdb is Illumina HiSeq 1500. The public sequencing data were trimmed at Q25 with fastp and processed into clonotypes with MiXCR by TCRdb, which kept only in-frame beta chains. Each CDR3 protein appears once, grouped with its most common genes and DNA. Recorded for this sample are 200,000 to 300,000 distinct CDR3 sequences; around 9% of them occurred a single time. The ten top clones hold around 16% of the sample.

Beyond this particular receptor, the publication reports: In both this cohort and an independent cohort of 350 or so donors, the cumulative frequency of public TCR beta family members distinguished carriers of CMV infection plus the relevant HLA type. In the ex vivo response, HLA-C-restricted CMV-specific TCR beta clonotypes were dominant, and in two of eight donors the single most frequent clonotype came from this HLA-C-restricted group.

This receptor was obtained from a human donor in good health (CMV status not recorded). Some clones in this sample may be carry-over from other donors' samples. The sequencing input was PBMCs. This sequence uses TRBV29-1 and TRBJ1-2, and 9 junctional nucleotides match TRBD1. The CDR3 in this case is CSVRTGDGYGYTF. The DNA sequence is given as TGCAGCGTCCGGACAGGGGATGGTTATGGCTACACCTTC.